The clone carrying this TCR beta chain was counted between two and nine times. Its antigen remains unidentified. 5'RACE with constant-segment primers built TCRalpha and TCRbeta cDNA libraries with UMIs. TCRdb redid the calling of the 5' RACE reads with MiXCR, one entry per CDR3 protein. The sample includes about 250,000 distinct CDR3 sequences, roughly 18% of them seen just once. This CDR3 is built from 13 residues. Trimming took 7 bases from V and 4 from J, leaving 16 bases between them. Germline CDR1 reads SQVTM; CDR2 reads ANQGSEA. These data come from a study of T-cell memory formation after mild COVID-19. The study, taken as a whole, reports: Chiefly within CM and EM were the contracting CD4+ clones; CD8+ ones were within EMRA.

The sample taken for sequencing was PBMCs or a T cell subset sorted from them (not recorded which). The clonotype was recovered from a man aged 18 to 29 who had mild COVID-19 (a few samples of this study predate the infection). Cell type and time point are not known. The J gene is TRBJ1-1, the V gene TRBV29-1, with D maybe TRBD1 (6 bases). The CDR3 region has the DNA TGCAGCGGGGGGCCCCGAGGGGGCACTGAAGCTTTCTTT. Translating it yields CSGGPRGGTEAFF.